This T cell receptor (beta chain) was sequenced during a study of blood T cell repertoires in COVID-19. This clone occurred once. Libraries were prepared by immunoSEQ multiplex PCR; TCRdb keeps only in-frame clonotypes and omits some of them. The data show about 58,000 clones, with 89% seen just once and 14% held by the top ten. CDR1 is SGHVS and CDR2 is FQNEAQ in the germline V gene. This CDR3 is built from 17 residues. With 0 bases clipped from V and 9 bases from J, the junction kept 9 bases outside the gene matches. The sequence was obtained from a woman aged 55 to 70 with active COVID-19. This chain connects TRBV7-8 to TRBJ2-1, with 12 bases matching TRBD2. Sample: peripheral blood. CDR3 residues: CASSLAGTSGPGGEQFF. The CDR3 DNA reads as TGTGCCAGCAGCTTAGCCGGGACTAGCGGGCCAGGGGGTGAGCAGTTCTTC.